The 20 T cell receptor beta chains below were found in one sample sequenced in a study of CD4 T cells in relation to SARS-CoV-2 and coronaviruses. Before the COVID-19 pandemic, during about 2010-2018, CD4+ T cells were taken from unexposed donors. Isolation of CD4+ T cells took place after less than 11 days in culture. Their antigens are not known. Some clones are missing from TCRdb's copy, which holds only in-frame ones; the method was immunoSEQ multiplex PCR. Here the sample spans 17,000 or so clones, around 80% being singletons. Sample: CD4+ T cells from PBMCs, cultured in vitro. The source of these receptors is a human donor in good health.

The CDR3 DNA reads TGTGCCAGTAGTATCGGGAGACTCCAGAACACCGGGGAGCTGTTTTTT. Amino acids: CASSIGRLQNTGELFF. V is TRBV19 and J is TRBJ2-2; perhaps TRBD2 as D (6 bases). The CDR3 contains 16 residues. The germline gives CDR1 LNHDA, CDR2 SQIVND (reference sequence). Trimming removed 3 bases at V and 1 base at J, with 12 bases between. Using reference TRBV19 and TRBJ2-2 for the parts outside the CDR3, the full variable domain is DGGITQSPKYLFRKEGQNVTLSCEQNLNHDAMYWYRQDPGQGLRLIYYSQIVNDFQKGDIAEGYSVSREKKESFPLTVTSAQKNPTAFYLCASSIGRLQNTGELFFGEGSRLTVL.

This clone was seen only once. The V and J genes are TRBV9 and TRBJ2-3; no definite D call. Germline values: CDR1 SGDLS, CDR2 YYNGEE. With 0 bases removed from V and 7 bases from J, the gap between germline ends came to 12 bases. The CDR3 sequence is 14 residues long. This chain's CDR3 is CASSVGTSVNTQYF. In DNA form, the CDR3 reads TGTGCCAGCAGCGTAGGAACGTCCGTTAATACGCAGTATTTT.

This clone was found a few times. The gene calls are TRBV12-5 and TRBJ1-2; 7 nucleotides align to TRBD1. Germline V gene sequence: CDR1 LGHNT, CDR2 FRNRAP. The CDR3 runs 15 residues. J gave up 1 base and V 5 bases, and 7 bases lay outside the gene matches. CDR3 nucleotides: TGTGCTAGTGGTCGAGGGGACAGCAGTAACTATGGCTACACCTTC. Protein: CASGRGDSSNYGYTF.

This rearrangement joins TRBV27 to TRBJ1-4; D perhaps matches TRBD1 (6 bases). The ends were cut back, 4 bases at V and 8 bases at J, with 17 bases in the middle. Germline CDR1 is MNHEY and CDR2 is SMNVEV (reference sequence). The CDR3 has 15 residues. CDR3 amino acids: CASSSWGRGGEKLFF. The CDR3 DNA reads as TGTGCCAGCAGTTCGTGGGGCAGGGGTGGCGAAAAACTGTTTTTT.

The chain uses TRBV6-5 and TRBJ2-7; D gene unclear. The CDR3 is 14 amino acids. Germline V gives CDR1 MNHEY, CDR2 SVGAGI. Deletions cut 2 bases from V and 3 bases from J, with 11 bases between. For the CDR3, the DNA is TGTGCCAGCAGTTACGGGCAGGCGCTCTACGAGCAGTACTTC. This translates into CASSYGQALYEQYF.

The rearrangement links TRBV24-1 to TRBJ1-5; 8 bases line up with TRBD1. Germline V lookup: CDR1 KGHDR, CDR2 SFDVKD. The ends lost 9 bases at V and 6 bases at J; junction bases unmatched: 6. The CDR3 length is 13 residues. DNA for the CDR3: TGTGCCACCGGACAGGGTGCGCGTCAGCCCCAGCATTTT. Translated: CATGQGARQPQHF.

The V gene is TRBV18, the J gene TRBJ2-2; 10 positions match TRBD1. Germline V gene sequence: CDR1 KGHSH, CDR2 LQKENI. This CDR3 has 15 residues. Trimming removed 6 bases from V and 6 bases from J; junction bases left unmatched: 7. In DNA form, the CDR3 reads TGTGCCAGCTCCCAGACAGGGGGCGCCGCCGGGGAGCTGTTTTTT. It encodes CASSQTGGAAGELFF.

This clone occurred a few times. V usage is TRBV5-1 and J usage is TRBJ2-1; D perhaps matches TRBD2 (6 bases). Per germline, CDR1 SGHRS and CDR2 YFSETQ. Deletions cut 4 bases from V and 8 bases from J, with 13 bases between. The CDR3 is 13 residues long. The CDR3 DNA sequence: TGCGCCAGCAGCCAATTGGCGGGACATGAGCAGTTCTTC. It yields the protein CASSQLAGHEQFF.

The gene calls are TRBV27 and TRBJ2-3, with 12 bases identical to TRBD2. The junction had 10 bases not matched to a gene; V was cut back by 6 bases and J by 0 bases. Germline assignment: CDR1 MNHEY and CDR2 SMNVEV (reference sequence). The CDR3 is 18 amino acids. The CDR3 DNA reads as TGTGCCAGCAGAGATCTAGCGGGAGGGTCTTATAGCACAGATACGCAGTATTTT. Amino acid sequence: CASRDLAGGSYSTDTQYF.

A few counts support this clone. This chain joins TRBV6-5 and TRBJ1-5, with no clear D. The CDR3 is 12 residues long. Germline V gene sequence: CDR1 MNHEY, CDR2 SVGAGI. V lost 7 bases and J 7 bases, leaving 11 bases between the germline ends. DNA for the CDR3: TGTGCCAGCAAGGTCGCTCGGCAGCCCCAGCATTTT. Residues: CASKVARQPQHF.

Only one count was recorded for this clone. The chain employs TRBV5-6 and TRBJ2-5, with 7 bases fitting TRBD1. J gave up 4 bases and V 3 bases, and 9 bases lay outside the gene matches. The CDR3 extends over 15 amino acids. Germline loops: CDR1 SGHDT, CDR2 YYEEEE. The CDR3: CASSSGTAARETQYF. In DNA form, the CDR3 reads TGTGCCAGCAGCTCCGGGACAGCCGCAAGAGAGACCCAGTACTTC. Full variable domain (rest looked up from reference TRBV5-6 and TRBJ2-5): DAGVTQSPTHLIKTRGQQVTLRCSPKSGHDTVSWYQQALGQGPQFIFQYYEEEERQRGNFPDRFSGHQFPNYSSELNVNALLLGDSALYLCASSSGTAARETQYFGPGTRLLVL.

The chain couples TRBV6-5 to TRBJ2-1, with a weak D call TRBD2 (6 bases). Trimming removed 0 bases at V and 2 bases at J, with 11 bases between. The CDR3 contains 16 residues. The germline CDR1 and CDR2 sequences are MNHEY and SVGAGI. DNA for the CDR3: TGTGCCAGCAGTTACTCGAGGGGACTCACCTACAATGAGCAGTTCTTC. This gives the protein CASSYSRGLTYNEQFF.

The CDR3 region is CASTINPQNEQFF. Here the CDR3 DNA reads TGTGCCAGTACAATCAATCCCCAGAATGAGCAGTTCTTC. The chain is built from TRBV28 and TRBJ2-1; unclear D gene. The germline CDR1 and CDR2 sequences are MDHEN and SYDVKM. This CDR3 has 13 amino acids. Trimming left V 9 bases short and J 7 bases short, with 16 bases between. The variable domain in full, completed from reference TRBV28 and TRBJ2-1, reads DVKVTQSSRYLVKRTGEKVFLECVQDMDHENMFWYRQDPGLGLRLIYFSYDVKMKEKGDIPEGYSVSREKKERFSLILESASTNQTSMYLCASTINPQNEQFFGPGTRLTVL.

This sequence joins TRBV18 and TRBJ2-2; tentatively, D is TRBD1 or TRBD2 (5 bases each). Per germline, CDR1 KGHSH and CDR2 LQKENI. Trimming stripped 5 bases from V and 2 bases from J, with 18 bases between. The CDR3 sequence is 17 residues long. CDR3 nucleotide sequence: TGTGCCAGCTCAGGGAACTCGGGACGGGGAAACACCGGGGAGCTGTTTTTT. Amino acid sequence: CASSGNSGRGNTGELFF.

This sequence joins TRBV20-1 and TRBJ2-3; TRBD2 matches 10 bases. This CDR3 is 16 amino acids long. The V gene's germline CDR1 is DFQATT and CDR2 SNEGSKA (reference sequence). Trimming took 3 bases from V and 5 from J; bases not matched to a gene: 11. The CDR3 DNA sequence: TGCAGTGCTAGTCCGTCTAGCGGGAGTATATTAGATACGCAGTATTTT. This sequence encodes CSASPSSGSILDTQYF.

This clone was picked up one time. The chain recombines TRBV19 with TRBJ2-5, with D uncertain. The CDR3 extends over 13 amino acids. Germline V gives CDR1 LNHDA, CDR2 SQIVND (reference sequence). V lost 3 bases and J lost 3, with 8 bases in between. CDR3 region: CASSISVKETQYF. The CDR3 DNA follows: TGTGCCAGTAGTATTTCGGTCAAAGAGACCCAGTACTTC.

The CDR3 loop is CASSKFQGETQYF. DNA of the CDR3: TGTGCCAGCAGCAAGTTCCAGGGGGAGACCCAGTACTTC. The chain combines TRBV12-3 or TRBV12-4 with TRBJ2-5, with D possibly being TRBD1 (6 bases). CDR3 length equals 13 residues. V lost 6 bases and J lost 5, with 13 bases in between.

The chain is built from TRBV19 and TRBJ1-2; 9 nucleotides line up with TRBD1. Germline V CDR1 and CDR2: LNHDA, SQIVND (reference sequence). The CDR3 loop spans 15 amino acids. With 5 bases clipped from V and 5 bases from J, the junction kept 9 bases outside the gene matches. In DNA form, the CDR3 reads TGTGCCAGTAGTCCTCGGACAGGGGAGACGTATGGCTACACCTTC. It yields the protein CASSPRTGETYGYTF. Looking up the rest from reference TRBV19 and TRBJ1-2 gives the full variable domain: DGGITQSPKYLFRKEGQNVTLSCEQNLNHDAMYWYRQDPGQGLRLIYYSQIVNDFQKGDIAEGYSVSREKKESFPLTVTSAQKNPTAFYLCASSPRTGETYGYTFGSGTRLTVV.

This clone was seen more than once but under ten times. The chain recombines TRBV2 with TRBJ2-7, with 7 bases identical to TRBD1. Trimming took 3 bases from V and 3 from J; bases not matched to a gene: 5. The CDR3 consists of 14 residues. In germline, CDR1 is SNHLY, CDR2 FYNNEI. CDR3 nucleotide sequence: TGTGCCAGCAGTGATACAGGGGTGAACTACGAGCAGTACTTC. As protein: CASSDTGVNYEQYF. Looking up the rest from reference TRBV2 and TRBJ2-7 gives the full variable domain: EPEVTQTPSHQVTQMGQEVILRCVPISNHLYFYWYRQILGQKVEFLVSFYNNEISEKSEIFDDQFSVERPDGSNFTLKIRSTKLEDSAMYFCASSDTGVNYEQYFGPGTRLTVT.

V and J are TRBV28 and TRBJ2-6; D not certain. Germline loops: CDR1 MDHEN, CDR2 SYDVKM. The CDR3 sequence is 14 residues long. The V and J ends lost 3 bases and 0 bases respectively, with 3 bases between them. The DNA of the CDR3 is TGTGCCAGCAGTTTCTCCTCTGGGGCCAACGTCCTGACTTTC. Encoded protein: CASSFSSGANVLTF. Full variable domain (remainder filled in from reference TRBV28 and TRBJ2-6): DVKVTQSSRYLVKRTGEKVFLECVQDMDHENMFWYRQDPGLGLRLIYFSYDVKMKEKGDIPEGYSVSREKKERFSLILESASTNQTSMYLCASSFSSGANVLTFGAGSRLTVL.